These 14 T cell receptor beta chains were sequenced from one sample in a study of glioma-infiltrating T cells. The iRepertoire nested amplicon-rescue multiplex PCR amplified TCR alpha and beta CDR3s from RNA. TCRdb used MiXCR to reprocess the multiplex PCR reads, holding one entry per CDR3 protein. This sample has around 130,000 distinct CDR3 sequences; roughly a quarter occur once, and the top ten carry under 35%. Sample: glioma tissue, nonneoplastic brain tissue, or PBMCs (not recorded which). Receptor source: a human donor with low-grade glioma or glioblastoma, undergoing nonglioma brain surgery, or in good health (not recorded which).

This clonotype has a count of ten or more. This chain joins TRBV20-1 and TRBJ2-7; TRBD1 matches 9 bases. CDR1 DFQATT and CDR2 SNEGSKA come from the germline V gene (reference sequence). V was clipped by 3 bases and J by 2 bases; unmatched bases: 5. CDR3 length: 14 amino acids. In DNA, the CDR3 is TGCAGTGCTAGGTCAGGGACAGGGACCTACGAGCAGTACGTC. Its protein is CSARSGTGTYEQYV.

This clonotype occurred a few times. The gene calls are TRBV3-1 and TRBJ1-1; TRBD1 is a possible D gene (5 bases). CDR1 is LGHDT and CDR2 is YNNKEL in the germline V gene (reference sequence). CDR3 size: 13 residues. V dropped 4 bases and J dropped 7 bases, with 13 bases sitting between them. The CDR3 reads CASSPHGQNEAFF. DNA of the CDR3: TGTGCCAGCAGCCCTCATGGACAAAATGAAGCTTTCTTT.

This clonotype was detected a few times. Because the CDR3 is missing its conserved closing phenylalanine or tryptophan, this is likely a read error. The limits of the CDR3 on the DNA are not certain, so only TCRdb's listed CDR3 is given. V usage is TRBV7-9 and J usage is TRBJ2-7. Germline V gene lookup returns CDR1 SEHNR and CDR2 FQNEAQ (reference sequence). The CDR3 region is 10 residues in length, termini included. The CDR3: CASSLTFASP.

V is TRBV14 and J is TRBJ2-1; 10 bases are a match to TRBD2. The germline V gene has CDR1 SGHDN and CDR2 FVKESK. Trimming at V came to 4 bases and at J to 10 bases, leaving 13 bases not matched to a gene. This CDR3 has 16 amino acids. For the CDR3, the DNA is TGTGCCAGCAGCCCCCTGCCGGGACTAGCGTTAAACGAGCAGTTCTTC. Translation: CASSPLPGLALNEQFF.

V and J are TRBV2 and TRBJ1-1, with D unresolved. The V gene's germline CDR1 is SNHLY and CDR2 FYNNEI. The germline V and J ends were trimmed by 6 bases and 1 base, with 9 bases remaining between them. This CDR3 is 13 amino acids long. The CDR3 DNA is TGTGCCAGCAGCGGCACACCGAACACTGAAGCTTTCTTT. It codes for CASSGTPNTEAFF.

This clonotype has a count of ten or more. The rearrangement links TRBV27 to TRBJ2-5, with unresolved D. The CDR3 totals 15 residues. V lost 1 base and J 1 base, leaving 10 bases between the germline ends. The germline gives CDR1 MNHEY, CDR2 SMNVEV (reference sequence). The CDR3 loop reads CASSLFGSSQETQYF. The CDR3 bases are TGTGCCAGCAGTTTATTTGGCAGCTCCCAAGAGACCCAGTACTTC.

The chain couples TRBV28 to TRBJ2-7; 10 bases map to TRBD1. Germline trimming cut 1 base from V and 2 bases from J; bases unmatched to any gene: 5. The CDR3 has 16 residues. Germline V gives CDR1 MDHEN, CDR2 SYDVKM. CDR3 nucleotides: TGTGCCAGCAGTTTATCCCCGGGACAGGGGCCCTACGAGCAGTACGTC. It yields the protein CASSLSPGQGPYEQYV.

The chain carries TRBV20-1 and TRBJ1-1; D not resolved. V shed 0 bases and J shed 2 bases, with 7 bases lying between them. Germline-derived CDR1 and CDR2 are DFQATT and SNEGSKA (reference sequence). The CDR3 is made up of 13 amino acids. The CDR3 region has the DNA TGCAGTGCTAGAGAGGGGTCTAACACTGAAGCTTTCTTT. This codes for CSAREGSNTEAFF.

This clonotype was seen more than once but under ten times. The genes are TRBV20-1 and TRBJ1-1; D may be TRBD1 (6 bases). The V and J ends lost 0 bases and 0 bases respectively, with 14 bases between them. The germline CDR1 and CDR2 sequences are DFQATT and SNEGSKA (reference sequence). CDR3 length: 16 residues. The CDR3 nucleotides read TGCAGTGCTAGAGACGGGGGGGGCACCCTGAACACTGAAGCTTTCTTT. It translates to CSARDGGGTLNTEAFF.

This clonotype was seen a handful of times. V is TRBV2 and J is TRBJ2-5; D is uncertain. The CDR3 covers 11 residues. The V and J ends lost 6 bases and 11 bases respectively, with 13 bases between them. Germline V gene data show CDR1 as SNHLY and CDR2 as FYNNEI. CDR3 in DNA: TGTGCCAGCAGCTTGGACGGCAGACAGTACTTC. Translated: CASSLDGRQYF.

This clonotype was seen ten or more times. The chain links TRBV25-1 to TRBJ2-5, with D possibly matching TRBD1 (5 bases). Germline V CDR1 and CDR2: MGHDK, SYGVNS. The CDR3 runs 15 residues. The V end lost 2 bases, the J end lost 3 bases, and 13 bases lay between the germline ends. The CDR3 bases are TGTGCCAGCAGTGAAAGGGGCCTCAAGGAAGAGACCCAGTACTTC. Translated, it gives CASSERGLKEETQYF.

This clonotype has a handful of counts. V and J are TRBV27 and TRBJ2-1; 9 bases are shared with TRBD2. The CDR3 has 15 residues. Germline loops: CDR1 MNHEY, CDR2 SMNVEV (reference sequence). V dropped 5 bases and J dropped 5; count of bases not matched to a gene: 7. CDR3 loop: CASSGVGGGDNEQFF. CDR3 DNA sequence: TGTGCCAGCAGTGGGGTTGGCGGGGGGGACAATGAGCAGTTCTTC.

This clonotype was counted many times. J is TRBJ1-6 and V is TRBV6-6, with D unresolved. Germline CDR1 reads MNHNY; CDR2 reads SVGAGI (reference sequence). The CDR3 runs 18 residues. V was pared by 2 bases and J by 0 bases, with 14 bases between. DNA of the CDR3: TGTGCCAGCAGTTACAGGGCCCGCCCGAGCTCCTATAATTCACCCCTCCACTTT. It is translated as CASSYRARPSSYNSPLHF.

At least ten counts were recorded for this clonotype. The chain is built from TRBV6-6 and TRBJ1-1; D may be TRBD1 (6 bases). In germline, CDR1 is MNHNY, CDR2 SVGAGI (reference sequence). The CDR3 covers 16 residues. With 2 bases removed from V and 1 base from J, the gap between germline ends came to 14 bases. CDR3 in DNA: TGTGCCAGCAGTTACCATGTACAGGGATCGAACACTGAAGCTTTCTTT. It is translated as CASSYHVQGSNTEAFF.